Following are 16 T cell receptor beta chains from one sample sequenced in a study of blood T cell repertoires in COVID-19. Produced via immunoSEQ multiplex PCR; TCRdb's table is partial and in-frame only. In the table there are about 150,000 clones, 83% of which are singletons. The source material was peripheral blood. These receptor sequences come from a woman aged 60 to 75 with COVID-19, enrolled during active disease.

This clone showed up just a few times. This chain links TRBV19 with TRBJ2-7; D is possibly TRBD2 (5 bases). The CDR3 length is 13 residues. V lost 4 bases to trimming and J lost 1 base, with 8 bases between them. Germline V gene sequence: CDR1 LNHDA, CDR2 SQIVND (reference sequence). DNA for the CDR3: TGTGCCAGTAGTAAGTCGGGGTCCTACGAGCAGTACTTC. Encoded protein: CASSKSGSYEQYF.

V gene TRBV6-6 combines with J gene TRBJ2-1; D is possibly TRBD2 (7 bases). Trimming took 0 bases from V and 6 from J, leaving 12 bases between them. The CDR3 is made up of 15 amino acids. The germline CDR1 and CDR2 sequences are MNHNY and SVGAGI (reference sequence). The CDR3 coding sequence is TGTGCCAGCAGTTACTCGGGGAGGGGGTCCAATGAGCAGTTCTTC. Its protein is CASSYSGRGSNEQFF.

V and J are TRBV6-5 and TRBJ2-7; possibly TRBD2 for D (6 bases). This CDR3 is 14 amino acids long. V shed 5 bases and J shed 4 bases, with 15 bases lying between them. From germline, CDR1 is MNHEY and CDR2 SVGAGI. DNA for the CDR3: TGTGCCAGCAGTATCCGCGCAGGGAGGTACGAGCAGTACGTC. The encoded protein is CASSIRAGRYEQYV.

This clone is categorized as large. The rearrangement joins TRBV9 to TRBJ2-1, with 7 bases that match TRBD2. Germline-derived CDR1 and CDR2 are SGDLS and YYNGEE. The CDR3 loop spans 15 amino acids. V was clipped by 0 bases and J by 10 bases; unmatched bases: 10. This chain's CDR3 is CASSVASGLNSEQFF. The DNA for the CDR3 is TGTGCCAGCAGCGTAGCTAGCGGCCTCAATTCGGAGCAGTTCTTC.

This clone was counted once. This chain connects TRBV9 to TRBJ1-1; D unclear. Trimming cost V 0 bases and J 5 bases, with 11 bases left between them. The CDR3 totals 14 residues. CDR1 SGDLS and CDR2 YYNGEE come from the germline V gene. The CDR3, as DNA: TGTGCCAGCAGCGTAGCTACGTCGAGGACTGAAGCTTTCTTT. Protein sequence: CASSVATSRTEAFF.

This chain links TRBV30 with TRBJ1-2; no reliable D call. The CDR3 covers 15 residues. Germline V gene lookup returns CDR1 GTSNPN and CDR2 SVGIG (reference sequence). V lost 4 bases and J 2 bases, leaving 17 bases between the germline ends. CDR3 loop: CAWIKVPGQNYGYTF. In DNA form, the CDR3 reads TGTGCCTGGATCAAAGTACCGGGTCAAAACTATGGCTACACCTTC.

V is TRBV18 and J is TRBJ1-1, with D tentatively TRBD1 (6 bases). Trimming took 4 bases from V and 7 from J, leaving 13 bases between them. CDR3 length: 13 amino acids. Germline V gene lookup returns CDR1 KGHSH and CDR2 LQKENI. The chain's CDR3 is CASSQDSKFEAFF. The CDR3 DNA reads TGTGCCAGCTCACAGGACAGCAAATTTGAAGCTTTCTTT.

This chain links TRBV2 with TRBJ2-1, with D maybe TRBD1 (6 bases). The CDR3 has 15 residues. Germline V gives CDR1 SNHLY, CDR2 FYNNEI. Trimming cost V 5 bases and J 8 bases, with 19 bases left between them. DNA of the CDR3: TGTGCCAGCAGTTTTAATCCTACAGGGTTGGATGAGCAGTTCTTC. Amino acids: CASSFNPTGLDEQFF.

V is TRBV19 and J is TRBJ2-7; a possible D gene is TRBD2 (6 bases). The V end was cut by 1 base, the J end by 5 bases, with 12 bases between. From germline, CDR1 is LNHDA and CDR2 SQIVND (reference sequence). This CDR3 is built from 14 residues. In DNA form, the CDR3 reads TGTGCCAGTAGTATAGTGGAGGGCGGCGACGAGCAGTACTTC. Protein product: CASSIVEGGDEQYF.

The chain is built from TRBV5-1 and TRBJ2-3, with no clear D. Trimming pared 0 bases from V and 4 bases from J, leaving 12 bases between. CDR3 length equals 15 residues. Per germline, CDR1 SGHRS and CDR2 YFSETQ. The CDR3 DNA is TGCGCCAGCAGCTTGGGAGGCGGAGAAGCAGATACGCAGTATTTT. The encoded protein is CASSLGGGEADTQYF. Supplemented by reference TRBV5-1 and TRBJ2-3, the full variable domain reads KAGVTQTPRYLIKTRGQQVTLSCSPISGHRSVSWYQQTPGQGLQFLFEYFSETQRNKGNFPGRFSGRQFSNSRSEMNVSTLELGDSALYLCASSLGGGEADTQYFGPGTRLTVL.

This rearrangement joins TRBV15 to TRBJ1-5; D possibly corresponds to TRBD1 (6 bases). CDR1 is LNHNV and CDR2 is YYDKDF in the germline V gene (reference sequence). The CDR3 is 13 residues long. The V and J ends lost 5 bases and 5 bases respectively, with 10 bases between them. CDR3: CATSGYRDQPQHF. CDR3 bases: TGTGCCACCAGCGGATACAGGGATCAGCCCCAGCATTTT.

This clone was recorded only once. This chain joins TRBV5-6 and TRBJ1-1; D is possibly TRBD1 (6 bases). The length of the CDR3 is 14 residues. Germline lookup yields CDR1 SGHDT and CDR2 YYEEEE. Trimming cost V 6 bases and J 0 bases, with 12 bases left between them. Here the CDR3 reads CASIKQGMNTEAFF. The CDR3 DNA sequence: TGTGCCAGCATCAAGCAGGGGATGAACACTGAAGCTTTCTTT.

The genes are TRBV7-8 and TRBJ2-2, with 9 bases matching TRBD2. After removal of 4 bases from V and 7 bases from J, the junction contained 4 bases not matched to a gene. Germline CDR1 SGHVS, CDR2 FQNEAQ. This CDR3 spans 14 amino acids. The CDR3 is CASSSGLAIGELFF. The CDR3 DNA reads TGTGCCAGCAGCTCGGGACTAGCTATCGGGGAGCTGTTTTTT.

The sample holds one count of this clone. This chain connects TRBV4-2 to TRBJ1-5, with 7 bases that match TRBD1. Germline CDR1 and CDR2: LGHNA and YNFKEQ. V was pared by 4 bases and J by 2 bases, with 5 bases of the junction left unmatched. The length of the CDR3 is 15 residues. The chain's CDR3 is CASSLEGGGNQPQHF. The CDR3 DNA follows: TGTGCCAGCAGCCTCGAAGGGGGCGGCAATCAGCCCCAGCATTTT.

The chain joins TRBV3-1 (or the pseudogene TRBV3-2) to TRBJ2-5; D unresolved. The V gene lost 0 bases and the J gene lost 1 base, with 12 bases spanning the gap. This CDR3 is 16 amino acids long. Germline lookup yields CDR1 LGHDT and CDR2 YNNKEL (reference sequence). CDR3 residues: CASSQDTRRFQETQYF. CDR3 sequence (DNA): TGTGCCAGCAGCCAAGATACGAGGCGTTTCCAAGAGACCCAGTACTTC.

The J gene is TRBJ2-5, the V gene TRBV5-1; 8 bases are a match to TRBD1. Losses at the gene ends were 0 bases for V and 3 bases for J; bases not matched to a gene: 1. CDR1 and CDR2 from the germline V gene are SGHRS and YFSETQ. The CDR3 is made up of 14 amino acids. The CDR3 bases are TGCGCCAGCAGCTTGGTGGGACAGGAAGAGACCCAGTACTTC. It encodes CASSLVGQEETQYF.